The entry below gives a single T cell receptor beta chain sequence along with its context. What it binds is not known. The data originate from a study of OX40 agonist ivuxolimab in advanced cancers. General study findings and limits: Antigen specificity remained undetermined for the expanded peripheral T cells. Compared with others, partial responders at 0.1-3.0 mg/kg displayed clonal expansion among the lowest.

Clones were sequenced by immunoSEQ multiplex PCR, and TCRdb holds only the in-frame ones, with some missing. The sample records roughly 77,000 clones, 81% being singletons. The sequencing used CD4+ or CD8+ T cells sorted from blood, collected in a trial of the OX40 agonist ivuxolimab. The receptor comes from an adult with an advanced solid tumor such as melanoma, head and neck, liver or kidney cancer.

In DNA, the CDR3 is TGTGCCATCAGACAACTAGGACAGGGTCGAAATGAGCAGTTCTTC. Translated: CAIRQLGQGRNEQFF. The rearrangement links TRBV10-3 to TRBJ2-1, with 8 bases lining up with TRBD1. This CDR3 spans 15 amino acids. V was pared by 6 bases and J by 7 bases, with 11 bases of the junction left unmatched. Germline-derived CDR1 and CDR2 are ENHRY and SYGVKD.